The present entry profiles one T cell receptor (beta chain) with its context. Its antigen specificity is not known. No base qualities exist here, and no much larger clone lies one base off it. Each collaborating institution followed its own protocols to collect whole blood in K2EDTA tubes. For TCRbeta analysis, collaborators shipped samples in one of three forms: frozen whole blood, isolated PBMCs, or DNA extracted from either of those sample types. V is clipped by 0 bases and J by 10 bases, and the sequence between their germline boundaries is 15 bases long. The CDR3 has 14 amino acids, counting the end cysteine and phenylalanine. The read is trimmed to its CDR3 DNA, 42 bases read in frame from base 1. Per the germline V gene, MNHEY is the CDR1 and SVGAGI is the CDR2. The immunoSEQ Assay, a bias-controlled multiplex PCR, was used to amplify TCRbeta CDR3 regions from genomic DNA. The authors processed their data as follows. The number of nucleated cells in each sample was estimated from the amplification of reference gene primers within the assay. Sequence reads were collapsed and filtered to measure the absolute abundance of every unique TCRbeta CDR3 rearrangement. Productive Simpson clonality was computed per sample as the square root of Simpson's diversity index over productive rearrangements. TCRdb obtained this table from immuneACCESS and retained in-frame rearrangements with V and J assigned. These tables miss some clones; where compared with another copy, unresolved V genes account for less than half of the shortfall, and the remainder is unexplained. The V and J calls and clone size are taken from that table; D and trimming were inferred from the DNA. In this sample the table shows approximately 270,000 clones, about 86% of which occur a single time. The biggest ten clones account for roughly 9.8% of the sample.

The sample comes from a study of blood T cell repertoires in COVID-19 (dated by TCRdb to the early 2020s). Describing the broader study: Samples covering the acute and convalescent phases of COVID-19 were provided by collaborators in the United States, Italy and Spain. The prospective study material was composed of cDNA or gDNA derived from T cells, B-cell-depleted T cells, or PBMCs. The dataset comprised deeply sampled blood TCRbeta repertoires from subjects exposed to, actively infected with, or recovered from COVID-19. The repertoires were released in a freely available public database meant as a resource for research on the immune response to SARS-CoV-2. Samples came from the ongoing ImmuneRACE study (first 160 participants) plus 1,254 subjects from 6 global collaborators. Nearly every sample came with metadata listing a de-identified subject ID, COVID-19 status, age in years and sex. Where available, HLA class I and class II types were taken from metadata supplied by the sample provider and were not determined by assay-based typing.

Results and caveats for the whole study, not just this receptor: How much clinical and demographic metadata was included differed by source and by participant, and the metadata was provided uncurated.

The clonotype comes from a man of 80 years or more with acute or convalescent COVID-19. The chain uses TRBV6-5 and TRBJ1-1, with TRBD1 tentatively as D gene (5 bases match). The sample was peripheral blood. In nucleotides, the sequence is TGTGCCAGCAGTTACTCTGAAGGCAGGGTTCCAGCTTTCTTT. Its translation reads: CASSYSEGRVPAFF.